What follows are 6 T cell receptor beta chains derived from one specimen sequenced in a study of blood T cell repertoires in COVID-19 (dated by TCRdb to 2019 to 2021). The library was made by the immunoSEQ multiplex PCR assay. TCRdb stores this immuneACCESS table with in-frame sequences only. Part of the clones is absent; in the studies checked, under half of the shortfall reflects unresolved V genes, and no reason is known for the rest. This sample lists under 400,000 clones; 89% were detected once. Roughly 3.9% of the sample belongs to the ten largest clones. The material sequenced was peripheral blood. Every receptor here comes from a woman in her sixties with COVID-19, enrolled during active disease.

This chain connects TRBV2 to TRBJ1-1; no clear D. The length of the CDR3 is 14 residues. From germline, CDR1 is SNHLY and CDR2 FYNNEI. Between the trimmed V and J ends, which lost 6 bases and 0 bases, there was a span of 11 bases. The CDR3 DNA is TGTGCCAGCAGGGAGGAGTTCATGAACACTGAAGCTTTCTTT. This codes for CASREEFMNTEAFF.

The V gene is TRBV19, the J gene TRBJ1-5; no clear D. There are 15 residues in the CDR3. CDR1 is LNHDA and CDR2 is SQIVND in the germline V gene (reference sequence). V lost 6 bases to trimming and J lost 8 bases, with 20 bases between them. The CDR3 spells CASRATNRELEPQHF. CDR3 bases: TGTGCCAGTAGGGCGACAAACCGTGAGTTGGAGCCCCAGCATTTT.

The CDR3 DNA sequence: TGTGCCAGCACCTTATGGGGGGGCGGGGAGCTGTTTTTT. It is translated as CASTLWGGGELFF. V is TRBV27 and J is TRBJ2-2; TRBD2 aligns across 7 bases. V trimming: 7 bases; J trimming: 7 bases; junction bases outside the gene matches: 6. Germline CDR1 reads MNHEY; CDR2 reads SMNVEV (reference sequence). This CDR3 is built from 13 residues.

This chain joins TRBV28 and TRBJ1-1, with D unclear. The germline V gene has CDR1 MDHEN and CDR2 SYDVKM. V lost 3 bases to trimming and J lost 1 base, with 6 bases between them. This CDR3 contains 13 residues. The CDR3 reads CASSLLQNTEAFF. In DNA form, the CDR3 reads TGTGCCAGCAGTTTGTTACAGAACACTGAAGCTTTCTTT. The whole variable domain, filled in from reference TRBV28 and TRBJ1-1, reads DVKVTQSSRYLVKRTGEKVFLECVQDMDHENMFWYRQDPGLGLRLIYFSYDVKMKEKGDIPEGYSVSREKKERFSLILESASTNQTSMYLCASSLLQNTEAFFGQGTRLTVV.

The rearrangement links TRBV25-1 to TRBJ2-2; 10 bases are a match to TRBD1. The CDR3 length is 16 residues. Germline V gene lookup returns CDR1 MGHDK and CDR2 SYGVNS. With 5 bases clipped from V and 6 bases from J, the junction kept 9 bases outside the gene matches. DNA of the CDR3: TGTGCCAGCAGTCCCCCAGGGGACAGGGGCTCCGGGGAGCTGTTTTTT. The encoded protein is CASSPPGDRGSGELFF.

The rearrangement joins TRBV3-1 (or the pseudogene TRBV3-2) to TRBJ2-1; D is possibly TRBD1 (6 bases). The CDR3 sequence is 11 residues long. Looked up from germline, CDR1 is LGHDT and CDR2 is YNNKEL (reference sequence). Trimming cost V 6 bases and J 8 bases, with 8 bases left between them. CDR3 in DNA: TGTGCCAGCAGGGGGGCATATGAGCAGTTCTTC. The encoded protein is CASRGAYEQFF.